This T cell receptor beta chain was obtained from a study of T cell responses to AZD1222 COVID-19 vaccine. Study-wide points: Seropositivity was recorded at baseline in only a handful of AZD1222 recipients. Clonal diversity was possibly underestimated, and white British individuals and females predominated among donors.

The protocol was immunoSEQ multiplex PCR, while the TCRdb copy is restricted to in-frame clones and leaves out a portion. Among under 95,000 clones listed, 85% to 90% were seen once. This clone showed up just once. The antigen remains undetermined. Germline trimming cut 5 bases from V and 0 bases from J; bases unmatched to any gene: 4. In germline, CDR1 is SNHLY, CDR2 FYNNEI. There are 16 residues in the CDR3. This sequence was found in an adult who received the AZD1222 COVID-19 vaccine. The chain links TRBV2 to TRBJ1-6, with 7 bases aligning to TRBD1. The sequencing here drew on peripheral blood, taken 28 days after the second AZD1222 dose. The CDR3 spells CASSLQGSSYNSPLHF. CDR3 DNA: TGTGCCAGCAGTTTACAGGGGAGCTCCTATAATTCACCCCTCCACTTT.